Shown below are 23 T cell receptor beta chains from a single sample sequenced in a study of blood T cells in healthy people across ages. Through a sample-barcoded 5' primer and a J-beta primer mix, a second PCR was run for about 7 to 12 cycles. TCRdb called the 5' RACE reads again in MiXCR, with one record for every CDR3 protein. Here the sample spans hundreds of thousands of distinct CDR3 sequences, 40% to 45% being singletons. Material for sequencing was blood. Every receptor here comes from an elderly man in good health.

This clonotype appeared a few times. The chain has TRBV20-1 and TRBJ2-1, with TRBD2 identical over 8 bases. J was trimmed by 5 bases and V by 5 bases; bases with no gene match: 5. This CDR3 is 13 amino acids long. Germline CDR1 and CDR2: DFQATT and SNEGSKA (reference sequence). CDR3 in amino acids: CSAFGGDHNEQFF. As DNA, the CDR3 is TGCAGTGCTTTCGGGGGGGACCACAATGAGCAGTTCTTC.

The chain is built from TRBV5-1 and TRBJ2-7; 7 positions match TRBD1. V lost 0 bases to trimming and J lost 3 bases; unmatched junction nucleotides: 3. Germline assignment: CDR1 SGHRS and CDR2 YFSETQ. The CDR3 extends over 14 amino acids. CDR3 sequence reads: CASSLDRGYYEQYF. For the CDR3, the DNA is TGCGCCAGCAGCTTGGACAGGGGCTACTACGAGCAGTACTTC.

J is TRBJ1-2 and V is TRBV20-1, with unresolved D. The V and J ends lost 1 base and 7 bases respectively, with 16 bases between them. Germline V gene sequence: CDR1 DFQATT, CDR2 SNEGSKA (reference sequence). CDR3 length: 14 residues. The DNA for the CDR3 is TGCAGTGCTAGAGGCGAGGGCTCGGTCGGTGGCTACACCTTC. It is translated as CSARGEGSVGGYTF.

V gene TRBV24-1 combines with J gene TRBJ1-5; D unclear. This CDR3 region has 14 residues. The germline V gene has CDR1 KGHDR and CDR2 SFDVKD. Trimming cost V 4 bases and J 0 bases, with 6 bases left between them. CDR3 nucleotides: TGTGCCACCAGTGACCTTTATAGCAATCAGCCCCAGCATTTT. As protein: CATSDLYSNQPQHF.

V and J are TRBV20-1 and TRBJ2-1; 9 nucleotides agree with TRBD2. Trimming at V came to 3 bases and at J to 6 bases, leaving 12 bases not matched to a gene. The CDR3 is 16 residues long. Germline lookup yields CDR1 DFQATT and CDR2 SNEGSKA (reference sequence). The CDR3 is CSARTPSGVPSNEQFF. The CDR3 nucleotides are TGCAGTGCTAGGACCCCTAGCGGGGTTCCCTCCAATGAGCAGTTCTTC.

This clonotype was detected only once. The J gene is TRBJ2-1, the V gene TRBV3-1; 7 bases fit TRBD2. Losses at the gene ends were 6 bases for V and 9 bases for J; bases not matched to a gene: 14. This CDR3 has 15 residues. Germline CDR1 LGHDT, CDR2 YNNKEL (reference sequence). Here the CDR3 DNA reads TGTGCCAGCAGAAAGAATTCGGGGGGATCGGCTGAGCAGTTCTTC. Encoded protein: CASRKNSGGSAEQFF.

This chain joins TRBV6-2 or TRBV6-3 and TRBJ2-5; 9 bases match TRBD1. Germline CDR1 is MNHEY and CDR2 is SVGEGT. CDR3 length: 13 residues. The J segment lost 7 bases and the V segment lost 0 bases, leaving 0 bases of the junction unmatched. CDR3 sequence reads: CASSYSGQGTQYF. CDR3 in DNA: TGTGCCAGCAGTTACTCGGGACAGGGGACCCAGTACTTC.

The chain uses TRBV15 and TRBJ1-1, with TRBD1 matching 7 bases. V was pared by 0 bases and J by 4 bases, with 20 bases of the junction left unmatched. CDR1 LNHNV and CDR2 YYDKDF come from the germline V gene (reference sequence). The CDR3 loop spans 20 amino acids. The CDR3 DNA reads TGTGCCACCAGCAGAGATCGGGGACAGAGTAGTAATTACCACGTCACTGAAGCTTTCTTT. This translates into CATSRDRGQSSNYHVTEAFF.

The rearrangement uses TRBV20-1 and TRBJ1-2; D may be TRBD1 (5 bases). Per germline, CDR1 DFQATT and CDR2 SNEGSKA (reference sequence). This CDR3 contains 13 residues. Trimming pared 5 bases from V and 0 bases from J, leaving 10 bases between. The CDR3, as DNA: TGCAGTGCTCGGGACGGAGCTAACTATGGCTACACCTTC. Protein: CSARDGANYGYTF.

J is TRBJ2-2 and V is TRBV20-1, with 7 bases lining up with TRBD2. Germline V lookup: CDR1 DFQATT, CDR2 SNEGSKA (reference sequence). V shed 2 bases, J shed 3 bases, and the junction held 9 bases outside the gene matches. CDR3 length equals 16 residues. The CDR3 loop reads CSARLISGVDTGELFF. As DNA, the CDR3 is TGCAGTGCTAGACTTATAAGCGGGGTCGACACCGGGGAGCTGTTTTTT.

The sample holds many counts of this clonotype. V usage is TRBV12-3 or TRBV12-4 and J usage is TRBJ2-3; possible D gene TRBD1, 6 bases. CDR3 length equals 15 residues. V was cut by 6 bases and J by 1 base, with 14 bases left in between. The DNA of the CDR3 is TGTGCCAGCAGGCCCACGGGACATGGCACAGATACGCAGTATTTT. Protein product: CASRPTGHGTDTQYF.

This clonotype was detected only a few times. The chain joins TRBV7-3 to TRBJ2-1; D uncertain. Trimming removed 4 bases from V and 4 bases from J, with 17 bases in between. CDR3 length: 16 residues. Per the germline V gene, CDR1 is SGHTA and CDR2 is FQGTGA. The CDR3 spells CASSSTPKIAYNEQFF. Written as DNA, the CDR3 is TGTGCCAGCAGCTCAACCCCAAAAATAGCTTACAATGAGCAGTTCTTC.

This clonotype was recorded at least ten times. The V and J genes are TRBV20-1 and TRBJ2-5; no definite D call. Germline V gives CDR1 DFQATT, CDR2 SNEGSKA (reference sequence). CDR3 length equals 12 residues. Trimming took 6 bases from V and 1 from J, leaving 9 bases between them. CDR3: CSARPFQETQYF. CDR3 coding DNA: TGCAGTGCCCGCCCCTTCCAAGAGACCCAGTACTTC.

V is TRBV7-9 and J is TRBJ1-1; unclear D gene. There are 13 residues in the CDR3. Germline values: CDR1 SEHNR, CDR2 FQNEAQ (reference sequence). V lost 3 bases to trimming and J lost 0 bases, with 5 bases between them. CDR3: CASSFGMNTEAFF. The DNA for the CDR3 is TGTGCCAGCAGCTTTGGGATGAACACTGAAGCTTTCTTT.

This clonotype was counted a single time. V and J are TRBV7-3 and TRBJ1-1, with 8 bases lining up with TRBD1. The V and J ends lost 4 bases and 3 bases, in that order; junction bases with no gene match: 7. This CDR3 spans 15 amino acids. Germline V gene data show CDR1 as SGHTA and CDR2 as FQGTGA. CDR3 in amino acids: CASSSLDRADTEAFF. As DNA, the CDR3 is TGTGCCAGCAGCTCGTTGGACAGGGCGGACACTGAAGCTTTCTTT.

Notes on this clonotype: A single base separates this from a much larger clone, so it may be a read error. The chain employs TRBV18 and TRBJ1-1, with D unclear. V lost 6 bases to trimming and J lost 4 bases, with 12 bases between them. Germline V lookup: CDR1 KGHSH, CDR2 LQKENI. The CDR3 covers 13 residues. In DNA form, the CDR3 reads TGTGCCAGCTCCTCGGGAGGGAGCACTGAAGCTTTCTTT. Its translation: CASSSGGSTEAFF.

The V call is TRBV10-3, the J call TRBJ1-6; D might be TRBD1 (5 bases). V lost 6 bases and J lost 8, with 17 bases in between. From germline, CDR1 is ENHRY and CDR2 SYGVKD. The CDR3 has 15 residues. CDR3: CAISRGQGRDSPLHF. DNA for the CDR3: TGTGCCATCAGCCGAGGGCAGGGTAGGGATTCACCCCTCCACTTT.

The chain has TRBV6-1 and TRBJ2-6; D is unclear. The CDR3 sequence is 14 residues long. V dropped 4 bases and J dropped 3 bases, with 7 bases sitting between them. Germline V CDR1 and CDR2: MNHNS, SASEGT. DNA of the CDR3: TGTGCCAGCAGTGCCTCATTTGGGGCCAACGTCCTGACTTTC. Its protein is CASSASFGANVLTF.

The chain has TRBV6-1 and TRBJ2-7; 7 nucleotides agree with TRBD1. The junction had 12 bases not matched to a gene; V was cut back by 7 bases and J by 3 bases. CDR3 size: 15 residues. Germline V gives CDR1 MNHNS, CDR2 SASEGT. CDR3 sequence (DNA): TGTGCCAGCATCTCAACCCCGGACAGGCTCTACGAGCAGTACTTC. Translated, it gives CASISTPDRLYEQYF.

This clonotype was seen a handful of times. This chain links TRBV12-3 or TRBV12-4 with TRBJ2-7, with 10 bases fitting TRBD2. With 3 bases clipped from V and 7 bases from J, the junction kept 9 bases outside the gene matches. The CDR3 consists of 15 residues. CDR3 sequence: CASSFGTSALGEQYF. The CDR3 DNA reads TGTGCCAGCAGTTTTGGGACTAGCGCCCTCGGGGAGCAGTACTTC.

CDR3 loop: CASRDMKNEQFF. CDR3 nucleotide sequence: TGTGCCAGCCGGGACATGAAGAATGAGCAGTTCTTC. The rearrangement joins TRBV2 to TRBJ2-1; weak D call: TRBD1 (6 bases). The V end was cut by 8 bases, the J end by 7 bases, with 12 bases between. CDR1 and CDR2 (germline): SNHLY, FYNNEI. This CDR3 region has 12 residues.

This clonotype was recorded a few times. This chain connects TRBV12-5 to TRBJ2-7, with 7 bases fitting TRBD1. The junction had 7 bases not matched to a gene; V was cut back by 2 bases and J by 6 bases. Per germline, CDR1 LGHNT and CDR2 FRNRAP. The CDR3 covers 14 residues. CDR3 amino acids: CASGLSQGISEQYF. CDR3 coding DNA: TGTGCTAGTGGTTTGTCACAGGGGATAAGCGAGCAGTACTTC.

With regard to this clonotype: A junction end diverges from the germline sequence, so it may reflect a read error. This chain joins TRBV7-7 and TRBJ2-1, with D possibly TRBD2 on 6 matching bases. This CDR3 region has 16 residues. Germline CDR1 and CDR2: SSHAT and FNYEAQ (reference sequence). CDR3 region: CASSLAPGGTVDEQFF. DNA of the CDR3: TGTGCTAGCAGCTTAGCCCCCGGGGGTACTGTTGATGAGCAGTTCTTC. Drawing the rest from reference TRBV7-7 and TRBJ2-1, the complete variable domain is GAGVSQSPRYKVTKRGQDVTLRCDPISSHATLYWYQQALGQGPEFLTYFNYEAQPDKSGLPSDRFSAERPEGSISTLTIQRTEQRDSAMYRCASSLAPGGTVDEQFFGPGTRLTVL.